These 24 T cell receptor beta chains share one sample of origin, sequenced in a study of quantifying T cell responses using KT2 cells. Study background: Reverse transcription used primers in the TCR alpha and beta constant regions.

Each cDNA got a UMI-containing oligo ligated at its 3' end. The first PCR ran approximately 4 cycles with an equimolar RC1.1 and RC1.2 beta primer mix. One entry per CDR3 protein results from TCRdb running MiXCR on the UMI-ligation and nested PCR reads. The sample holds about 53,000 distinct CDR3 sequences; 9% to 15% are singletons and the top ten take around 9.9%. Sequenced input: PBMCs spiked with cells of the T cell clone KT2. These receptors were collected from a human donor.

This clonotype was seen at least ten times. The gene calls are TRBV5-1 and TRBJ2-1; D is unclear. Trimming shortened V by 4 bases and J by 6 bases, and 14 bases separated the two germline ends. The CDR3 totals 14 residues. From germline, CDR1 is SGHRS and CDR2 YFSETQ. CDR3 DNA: TGCGCCAGCAGCCGAGATCTTCAGCGCAATGAGCAGTTCTTC. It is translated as CASSRDLQRNEQFF.

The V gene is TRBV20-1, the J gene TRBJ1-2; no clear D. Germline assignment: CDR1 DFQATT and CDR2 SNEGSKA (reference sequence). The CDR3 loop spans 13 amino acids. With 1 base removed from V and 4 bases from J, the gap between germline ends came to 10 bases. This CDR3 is CSARVPGIYGYTF. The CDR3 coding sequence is TGCAGTGCTAGAGTTCCGGGTATCTATGGCTACACCTTC.

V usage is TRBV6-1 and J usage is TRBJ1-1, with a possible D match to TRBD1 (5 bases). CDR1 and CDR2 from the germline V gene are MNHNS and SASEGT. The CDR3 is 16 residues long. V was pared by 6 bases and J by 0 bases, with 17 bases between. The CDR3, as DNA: TGTGCCAGCAGGGGACCCGGGGATATCATGAACACTGAAGCTTTCTTT. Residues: CASRGPGDIMNTEAFF.

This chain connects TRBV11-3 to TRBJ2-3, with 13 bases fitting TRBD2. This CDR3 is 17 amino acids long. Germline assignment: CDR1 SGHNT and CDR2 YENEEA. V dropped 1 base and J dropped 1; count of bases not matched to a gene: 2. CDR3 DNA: TGTGCCAGCAGCTTAGGACTAGCGGGGGGTCGCACAGATACGCAGTATTTT. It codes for CASSLGLAGGRTDTQYF. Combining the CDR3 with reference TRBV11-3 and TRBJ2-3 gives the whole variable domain EAGVVQSPRYKIIEKKQPVAFWCNPISGHNTLYWYLQNLGQGPELLIRYENEEAVDDSQLPKDRFSAERLKGVDSTLKIQPAELGDSAVYLCASSLGLAGGRTDTQYFGPGTRLTVL.

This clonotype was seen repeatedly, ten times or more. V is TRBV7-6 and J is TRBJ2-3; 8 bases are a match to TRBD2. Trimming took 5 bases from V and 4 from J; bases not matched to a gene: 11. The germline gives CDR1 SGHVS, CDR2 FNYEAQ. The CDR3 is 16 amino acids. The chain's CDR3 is CASSPNRGGIADTQYF. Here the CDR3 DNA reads TGTGCCAGCAGCCCGAACCGGGGGGGCATCGCAGATACGCAGTATTTT.

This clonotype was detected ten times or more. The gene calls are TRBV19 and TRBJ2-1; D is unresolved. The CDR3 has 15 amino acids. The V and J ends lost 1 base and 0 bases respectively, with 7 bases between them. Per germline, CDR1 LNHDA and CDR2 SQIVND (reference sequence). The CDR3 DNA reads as TGTGCCAGTAGTATAGGGCCTAGCTCCTACAATGAGCAGTTCTTC. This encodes CASSIGPSSYNEQFF.

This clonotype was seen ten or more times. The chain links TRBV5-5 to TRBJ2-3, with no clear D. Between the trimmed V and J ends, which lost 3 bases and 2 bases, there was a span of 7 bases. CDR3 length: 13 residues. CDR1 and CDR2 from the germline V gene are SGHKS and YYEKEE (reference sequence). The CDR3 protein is CASSWTITDTQYF. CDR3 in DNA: TGTGCCAGCAGCTGGACCATCACAGATACGCAGTATTTT.

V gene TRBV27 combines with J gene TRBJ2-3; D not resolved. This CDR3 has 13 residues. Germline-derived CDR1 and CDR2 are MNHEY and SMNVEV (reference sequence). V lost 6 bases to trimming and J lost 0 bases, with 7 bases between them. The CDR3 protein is CASRLPSTDTQYF. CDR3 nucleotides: TGTGCCAGCAGACTTCCTAGCACAGATACGCAGTATTTT.

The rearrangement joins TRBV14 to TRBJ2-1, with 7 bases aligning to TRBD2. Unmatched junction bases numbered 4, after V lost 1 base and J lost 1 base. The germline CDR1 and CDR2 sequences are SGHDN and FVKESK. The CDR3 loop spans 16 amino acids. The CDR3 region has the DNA TGTGCCAGCAGCCAAGGCGTGGGGGGGTCCTACAATGAGCAGTTCTTC. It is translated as CASSQGVGGSYNEQFF.

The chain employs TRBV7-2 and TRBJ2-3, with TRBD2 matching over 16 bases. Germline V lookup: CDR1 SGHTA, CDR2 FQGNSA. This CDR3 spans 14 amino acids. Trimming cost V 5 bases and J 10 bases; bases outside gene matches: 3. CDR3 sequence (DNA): TGTGCCAGCAGCCCTGGGACTAGCGGGGGGGCGCAGTATTTT. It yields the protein CASSPGTSGGAQYF.

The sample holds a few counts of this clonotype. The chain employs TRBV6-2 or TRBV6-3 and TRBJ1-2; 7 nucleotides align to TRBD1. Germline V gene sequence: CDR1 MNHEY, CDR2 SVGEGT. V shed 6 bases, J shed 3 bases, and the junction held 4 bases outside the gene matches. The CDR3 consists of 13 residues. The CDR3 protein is CASRMGTDYGYTF. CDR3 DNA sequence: TGTGCCAGCAGGATGGGGACAGACTATGGCTACACCTTC.

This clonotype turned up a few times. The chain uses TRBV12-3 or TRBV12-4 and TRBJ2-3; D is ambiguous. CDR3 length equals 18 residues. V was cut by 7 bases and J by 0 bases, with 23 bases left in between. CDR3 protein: CASTPGWTSDPSTDTQYF. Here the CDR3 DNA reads TGTGCCAGCACCCCTGGTTGGACCTCGGATCCTAGCACAGATACGCAGTATTTT.

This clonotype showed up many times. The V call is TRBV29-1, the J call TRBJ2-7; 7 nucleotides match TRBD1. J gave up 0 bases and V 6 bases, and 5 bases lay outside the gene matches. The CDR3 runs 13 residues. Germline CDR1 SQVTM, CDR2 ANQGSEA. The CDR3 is CSVSTGHSYEQYF. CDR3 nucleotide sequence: TGCAGCGTCTCGACAGGGCACTCCTACGAGCAGTACTTC.

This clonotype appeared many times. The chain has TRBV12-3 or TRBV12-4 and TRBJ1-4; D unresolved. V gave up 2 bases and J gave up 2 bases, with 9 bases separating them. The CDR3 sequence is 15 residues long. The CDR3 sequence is CASSLNLITNEKLFF. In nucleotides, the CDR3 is TGTGCCAGCAGTTTAAATCTAATCACTAATGAAAAACTGTTTTTT.

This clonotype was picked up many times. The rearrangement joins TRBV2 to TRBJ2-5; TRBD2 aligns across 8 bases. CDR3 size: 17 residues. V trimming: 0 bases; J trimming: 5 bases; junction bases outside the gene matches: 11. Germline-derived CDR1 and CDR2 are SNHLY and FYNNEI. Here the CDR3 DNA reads TGTGCCAGCAGTGAAGCGCTTCTGACTAGCGATAGGGAGACCCAGTACTTC. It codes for CASSEALLTSDRETQYF.

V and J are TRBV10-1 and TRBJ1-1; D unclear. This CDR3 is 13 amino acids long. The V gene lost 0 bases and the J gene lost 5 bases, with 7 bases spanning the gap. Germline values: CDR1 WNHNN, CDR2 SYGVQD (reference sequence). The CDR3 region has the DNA TGCGCCAGCAGTGAGTCGCAAGGAACTGAAGCTTTCTTT. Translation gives CASSESQGTEAFF.

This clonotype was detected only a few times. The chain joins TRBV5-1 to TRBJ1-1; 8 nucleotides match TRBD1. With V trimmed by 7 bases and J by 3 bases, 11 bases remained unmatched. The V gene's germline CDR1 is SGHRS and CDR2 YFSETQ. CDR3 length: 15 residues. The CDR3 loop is CASFPGGAGDTEAFF. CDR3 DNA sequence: TGCGCCAGCTTTCCAGGGGGCGCTGGGGACACTGAAGCTTTCTTT.

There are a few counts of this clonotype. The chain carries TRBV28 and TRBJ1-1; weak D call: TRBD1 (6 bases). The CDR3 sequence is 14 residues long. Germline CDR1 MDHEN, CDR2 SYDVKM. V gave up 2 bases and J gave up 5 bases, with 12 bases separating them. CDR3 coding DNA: TGTGCCAGCAGTTTACCACAGGGTAGGACTGAAGCTTTCTTT. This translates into CASSLPQGRTEAFF.

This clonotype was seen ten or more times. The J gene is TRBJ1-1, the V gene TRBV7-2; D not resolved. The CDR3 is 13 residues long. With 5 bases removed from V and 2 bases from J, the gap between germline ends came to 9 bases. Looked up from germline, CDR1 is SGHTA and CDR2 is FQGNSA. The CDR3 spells CASSPLSNTEAFF. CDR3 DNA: TGTGCCAGCAGCCCCCTAAGCAACACTGAAGCTTTCTTT.

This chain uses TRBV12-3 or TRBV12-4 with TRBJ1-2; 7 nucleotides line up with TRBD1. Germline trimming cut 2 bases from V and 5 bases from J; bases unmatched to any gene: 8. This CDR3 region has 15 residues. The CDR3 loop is CASSLSGDRWYGYTF. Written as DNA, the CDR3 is TGTGCCAGCAGTTTAAGTGGGGACAGATGGTATGGCTACACCTTC.

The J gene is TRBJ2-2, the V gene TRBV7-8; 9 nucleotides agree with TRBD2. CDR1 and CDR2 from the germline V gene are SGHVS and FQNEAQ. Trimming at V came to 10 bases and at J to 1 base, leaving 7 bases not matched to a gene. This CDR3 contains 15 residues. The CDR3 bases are TGTGCCATCAGTCGACTAGCGGAGAACACCGGGGAGCTGTTTTTT. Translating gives CAISRLAENTGELFF.

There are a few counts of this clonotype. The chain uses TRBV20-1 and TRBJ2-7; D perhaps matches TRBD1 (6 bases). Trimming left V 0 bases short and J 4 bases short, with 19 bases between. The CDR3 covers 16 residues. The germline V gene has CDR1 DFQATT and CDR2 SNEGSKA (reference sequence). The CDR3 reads CSARDMGAAPGYEQYF. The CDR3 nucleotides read TGCAGTGCTAGAGATATGGGGGCGGCTCCAGGATACGAGCAGTACTTC.

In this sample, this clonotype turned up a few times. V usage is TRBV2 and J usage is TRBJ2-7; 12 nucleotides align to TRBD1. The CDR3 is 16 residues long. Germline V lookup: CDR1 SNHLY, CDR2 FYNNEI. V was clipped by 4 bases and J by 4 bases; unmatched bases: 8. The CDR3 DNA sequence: TGTGCCAGCAGTGCCACCGGGACAGGGGGCAGGTACGAGCAGTACTTC. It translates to CASSATGTGGRYEQYF.

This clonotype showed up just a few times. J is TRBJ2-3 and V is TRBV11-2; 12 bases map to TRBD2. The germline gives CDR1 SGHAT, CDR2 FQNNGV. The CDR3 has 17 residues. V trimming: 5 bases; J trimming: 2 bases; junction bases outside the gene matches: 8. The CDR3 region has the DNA TGTGCCAGCAGCGGACTAGCGGGATCAAGGGACACAGATACGCAGTATTTT. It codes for CASSGLAGSRDTDTQYF. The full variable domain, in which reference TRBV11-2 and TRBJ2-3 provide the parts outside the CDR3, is EAGVAQSPRYKIIEKRQSVAFWCNPISGHATLYWYQQILGQGPKLLIQFQNNGVVDDSQLPKDRFSAERLKGVDSTLKIQPAKLEDSAVYLCASSGLAGSRDTDTQYFGPGTRLTVL.